Below are 11 T cell receptor beta chains sequenced from a single sample in a study of technical replicates of blood from several donors. Sequenced by immunoSEQ multiplex PCR; TCRdb stores in-frame clones only, minus some. The sample lists tens of thousands of clones; roughly 90% were seen once. The sample was T cells isolated from PBMCs. These receptors were collected from a human donor in good health.

The chain combines TRBV6-1 with TRBJ2-2, with no clear D. This CDR3 spans 15 amino acids. V lost 8 bases to trimming and J lost 2 bases, with 15 bases between them. The germline V gene has CDR1 MNHNS and CDR2 SASEGT. This CDR3 is CASRETLANTGELFF. CDR3 nucleotide sequence: TGTGCCAGCCGCGAGACTCTGGCCAACACCGGGGAGCTGTTTTTT.

V is TRBV7-3 and J is TRBJ1-1; no clear D. The germline V gene has CDR1 SGHTA and CDR2 FQGTGA. V was pared by 3 bases and J by 4 bases, with 12 bases between. CDR3 size: 14 residues. The CDR3 reads CASSFNEGTTEAFF. DNA of the CDR3: TGTGCCAGCAGCTTTAATGAGGGCACCACTGAAGCTTTCTTT.

The genes are TRBV27 and TRBJ2-7; weak D call: TRBD1 (6 bases). The germline gives CDR1 MNHEY, CDR2 SMNVEV (reference sequence). V was shortened by 0 bases and J by 3 bases, with 12 bases between the two germline ends. The CDR3 has 15 amino acids. CDR3 nucleotides: TGTGCCAGCAGTTTATCAGGGGGACCCATCTACGAGCAGTACTTC. Its translation is CASSLSGGPIYEQYF.

The chain uses TRBV5-6 and TRBJ1-2, with D perhaps matching TRBD1 (5 bases). Germline CDR1 and CDR2: SGHDT and YYEEEE. Trimming stripped 0 bases from V and 0 bases from J, with 12 bases between. The CDR3 loop spans 16 amino acids. Here the CDR3 reads CASSLESGYSNYGYTF. The CDR3 DNA is TGTGCCAGCAGCTTGGAGTCAGGGTATTCTAACTATGGCTACACCTTC.

This rearrangement joins TRBV11-3 to TRBJ2-5; D is possibly TRBD2 (5 bases). In germline, CDR1 is SGHNT, CDR2 YENEEA. The CDR3 sequence is 14 residues long. Trimming shortened V by 1 base and J by 2 bases, and 8 bases separated the two germline ends. The CDR3 bases are TGTGCCAGCAGCTTAGGAGGGTCACAAGAGACCCAGTACTTC. It yields the protein CASSLGGSQETQYF.

This chain uses TRBV19 with TRBJ1-4; the D gene is possibly TRBD1 (5 bases). CDR1 is LNHDA, CDR2 SQIVND, per germline (reference sequence). The CDR3 runs 15 residues. Trimming cost V 10 bases and J 2 bases, with 17 bases left between them. The CDR3 reads CATSSGLYTNEKLFF. The CDR3, as DNA: TGTGCCACCTCCTCAGGGCTTTACACTAATGAAAAACTGTTTTTT.

V and J are TRBV6-5 and TRBJ2-3, with D perhaps matching TRBD1 (7 bases). Trimming removed 6 bases at V and 1 base at J, with 8 bases between. Germline lookup yields CDR1 MNHEY and CDR2 SVGAGI. This CDR3 is built from 13 residues. The DNA for the CDR3 is TGTGCCAGCAGCAGGGGGGGCACAGATACGCAGTATTTT. This gives the protein CASSRGGTDTQYF.

V and J are TRBV5-1 and TRBJ2-3; 12 bases map to TRBD2. The J segment lost 7 bases and the V segment lost 0 bases, leaving 3 bases of the junction unmatched. Germline values: CDR1 SGHRS, CDR2 YFSETQ. The length of the CDR3 is 15 residues. Written as DNA, the CDR3 is TGCGCCAGCAGCTTGGAAACTAGCGGGAGGTATACGCAGTATTTT. It translates to CASSLETSGRYTQYF.

The chain employs TRBV4-1 and TRBJ1-4; 9 bases fit TRBD1. The ends lost 2 bases at V and 5 bases at J; junction bases unmatched: 3. The germline V gene encodes CDR1 MGHRA and CDR2 YSYEKL. The CDR3 is 15 residues long. This CDR3 is CASSQTDRGNEKLFF. CDR3 bases: TGCGCCAGCAGCCAAACGGACAGGGGAAATGAAAAACTGTTTTTT.

The rearrangement joins TRBV4-2 to TRBJ2-1; 12 positions match TRBD2. V gave up 0 bases and J gave up 8 bases; unmatched junction bases: 5. CDR3 size: 16 residues. CDR1 is LGHNA and CDR2 is YNFKEQ in the germline V gene. In DNA form, the CDR3 reads TGTGCCAGCAGCCAAGAACTAGCGGGAGGATCCGATGAGCAGTTCTTC. Translated: CASSQELAGGSDEQFF.

The V gene is TRBV21-1, the J gene TRBJ1-1; the D call in the table, TRBD1, was not verified against the DNA. TRBV21-1 is deemed a pseudogene. There are 15 residues in the CDR3. The CDR3 region is CASSNSGQQSTEAFF. In DNA form, the CDR3 reads TGTGCCAGCAGCAATTCGGGACAACAGAGCACTGAAGCTTTCTTT.